This T cell receptor (beta chain) comes out of a study of neoadjuvant anti-PD-1 for oral cavity cancer. Study-wide results and limits: Expansion of preexisting intratumoral clones was suggested to aid response.

TCRdb keeps only in-frame clones here, not all; method: immunoSEQ multiplex PCR. This sample has 14,000 to 15,000 clones, with roughly 40% found just once. This clone occurred a few times. Its antigen is currently unknown. Stated time point: after neoadjuvant nivolumab, at surgical resection. Patients were newly diagnosed with stage II-IVA oral cavity squamous cell carcinoma without prior systemic or radiation treatment. The clonotype originates from a person aged 40 to 85 with oral cavity squamous cell carcinoma. Material: tumor tissue, obtained after nivolumab (anti-PD-1) treatment.

Here the CDR3 DNA reads TGTGCCAGCAGCGTAGCTCCGAACATGAACACTGAAGCTTTCTTT. Translation gives CASSVAPNMNTEAFF. The chain links TRBV9 to TRBJ1-1; D remains unclear. The germline V gene has CDR1 SGDLS and CDR2 YYNGEE. The CDR3 has 15 amino acids. The V and J ends lost 0 bases and 0 bases respectively, with 9 bases between them.